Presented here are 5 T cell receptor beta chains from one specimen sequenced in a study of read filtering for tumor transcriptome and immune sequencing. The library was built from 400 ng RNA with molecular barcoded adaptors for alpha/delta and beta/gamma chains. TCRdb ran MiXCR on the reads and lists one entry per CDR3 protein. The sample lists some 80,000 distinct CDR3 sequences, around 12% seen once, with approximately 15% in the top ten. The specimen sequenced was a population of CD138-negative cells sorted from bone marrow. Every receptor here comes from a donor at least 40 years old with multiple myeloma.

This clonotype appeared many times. Here the CDR3 DNA reads TGCGCCAGCAGCAGCGGGCCGTCGACTGAAGCTTTCTTT. It is translated as CASSSGPSTEAFF. The chain is built from TRBV5-1 and TRBJ1-1; D is unclear. The V end was cut by 4 bases, the J end by 5 bases, with 12 bases between. CDR1 and CDR2 from the germline V gene are SGHRS and YFSETQ. This CDR3 has 13 residues.

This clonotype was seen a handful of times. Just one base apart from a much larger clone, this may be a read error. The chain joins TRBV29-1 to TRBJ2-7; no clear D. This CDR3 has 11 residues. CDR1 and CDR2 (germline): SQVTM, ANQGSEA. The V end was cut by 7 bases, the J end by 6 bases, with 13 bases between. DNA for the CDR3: TGCAGCGGGGGTTTGCCGGGCGAGCAGTACTTC. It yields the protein CSGGLPGEQYF.

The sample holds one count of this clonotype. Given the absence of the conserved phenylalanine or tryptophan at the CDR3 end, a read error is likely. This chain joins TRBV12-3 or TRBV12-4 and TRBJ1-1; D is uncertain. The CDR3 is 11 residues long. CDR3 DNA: TGTGCCAGCTGTTTCGTTACTGAAGCTTTCTTA. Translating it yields CASCFVTEAFL.

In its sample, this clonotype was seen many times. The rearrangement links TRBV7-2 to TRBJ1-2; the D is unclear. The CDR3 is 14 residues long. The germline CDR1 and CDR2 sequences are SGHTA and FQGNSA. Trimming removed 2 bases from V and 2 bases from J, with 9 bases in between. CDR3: CASSLNVENYGYTF. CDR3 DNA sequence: TGTGCCAGCAGCTTAAACGTGGAGAACTATGGCTACACCTTC.

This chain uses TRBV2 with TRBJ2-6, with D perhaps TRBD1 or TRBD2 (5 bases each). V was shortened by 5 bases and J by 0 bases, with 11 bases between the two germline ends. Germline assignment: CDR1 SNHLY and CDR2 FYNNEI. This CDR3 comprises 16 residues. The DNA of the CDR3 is TGTGCCAGCAGTAGGGACGGAAGCTCTGGGGCCAACGTCCTGACTTTC. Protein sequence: CASSRDGSSGANVLTF.